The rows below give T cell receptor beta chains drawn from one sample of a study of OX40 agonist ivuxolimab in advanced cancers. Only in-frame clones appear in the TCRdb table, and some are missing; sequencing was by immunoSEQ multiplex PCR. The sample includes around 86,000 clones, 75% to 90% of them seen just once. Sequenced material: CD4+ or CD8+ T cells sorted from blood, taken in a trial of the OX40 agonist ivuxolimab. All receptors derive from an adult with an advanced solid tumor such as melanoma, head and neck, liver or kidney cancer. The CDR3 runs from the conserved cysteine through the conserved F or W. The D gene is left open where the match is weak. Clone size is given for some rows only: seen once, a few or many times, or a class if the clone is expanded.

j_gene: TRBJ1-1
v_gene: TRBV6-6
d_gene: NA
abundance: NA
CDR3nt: TGTGCCAGCAGTCAGGGACAGAACACTGAAGCTTTCTTT
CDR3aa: CASSQGQNTEAFF

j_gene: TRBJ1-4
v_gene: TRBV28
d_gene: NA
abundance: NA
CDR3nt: TGTGCCAGCAGTTTATTAGGCTCAACCCATAATGAAAAACTGTTTTTT
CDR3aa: CASSLLGSTHNEKLFF

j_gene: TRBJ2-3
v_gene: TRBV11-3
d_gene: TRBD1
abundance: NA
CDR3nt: TGTGCCAGCAGCCCTGGGACAGGCCCACACACAGATACGCAGTATTTT
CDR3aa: CASSPGTGPHTDTQYF

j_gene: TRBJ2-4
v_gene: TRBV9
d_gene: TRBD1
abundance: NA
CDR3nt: TGTGCCAGCAGCGGGGACAGGGGAGACGCCATTCAGTACTTC
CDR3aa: CASSGDRGDAIQYF

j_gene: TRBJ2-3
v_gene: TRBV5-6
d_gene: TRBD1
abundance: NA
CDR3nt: TGTGCCAGCAGTAGACAGGGAATGTGGTCAGATACGCAGTATTTT
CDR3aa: CASSRQGMWSDTQYF

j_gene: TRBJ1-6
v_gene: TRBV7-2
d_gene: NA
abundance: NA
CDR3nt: TGTGCCAGCAGCTTACAGCCGGGGGCAAATTCACCCCTCCACTTT
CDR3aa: CASSLQPGANSPLHF

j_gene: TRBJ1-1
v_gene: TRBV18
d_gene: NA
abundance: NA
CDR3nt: TGTGCCAGCTCACCGGGGGAACACTTAGAAGCTTTCTTT
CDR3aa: CASSPGEHLEAFF

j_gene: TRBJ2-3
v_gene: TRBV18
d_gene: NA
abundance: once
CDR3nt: TGTGCCAGCTCACCACCGGAAGGACGGAGGATCACAGATACGCAGTATTTT
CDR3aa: CASSPPEGRRITDTQYF

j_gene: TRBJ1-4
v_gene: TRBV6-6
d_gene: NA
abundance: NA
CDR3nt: TGTGCCAGCACTATAGGGGCAACTAATGAAAAACTGTTTTTT
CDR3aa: CASTIGATNEKLFF

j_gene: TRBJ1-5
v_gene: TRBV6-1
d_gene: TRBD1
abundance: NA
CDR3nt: TGTGCCAGCAGCAGGACAGGGAGGGATCAGCCCCAGCATTTT
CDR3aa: CASSRTGRDQPQHF

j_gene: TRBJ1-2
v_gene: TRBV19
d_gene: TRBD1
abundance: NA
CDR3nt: TGTGCCAGTAGGGTCACCGGGACAGGCGCTTATGGCTACACCTTC
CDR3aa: CASRVTGTGAYGYTF

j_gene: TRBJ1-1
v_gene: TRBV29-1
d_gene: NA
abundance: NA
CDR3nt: TGCAGCGTTGGGATTAATGCAGGGGAAGCTTTCTTT
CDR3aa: CSVGINAGEAFF

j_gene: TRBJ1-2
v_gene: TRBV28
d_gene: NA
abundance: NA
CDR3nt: TGTGCCAGCAGTCTACCGGGACACGGACGCGATGCGGGCTACACCTTC
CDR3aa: CASSLPGHGRDAGYTF

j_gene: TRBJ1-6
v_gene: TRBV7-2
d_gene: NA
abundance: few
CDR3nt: TGTGCCAGCAGCACCGACAGAAATTCACCCCTCCACTTT
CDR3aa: CASSTDRNSPLHF

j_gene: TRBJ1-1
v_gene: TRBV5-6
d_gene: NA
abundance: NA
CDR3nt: TGTGCCAGCAGCTTATCAGGACACACTGAAGCTTTCTTT
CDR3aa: CASSLSGHTEAFF

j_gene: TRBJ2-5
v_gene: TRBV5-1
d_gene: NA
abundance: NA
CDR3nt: TGCGCCAGCAGCTTGTCGGTACAAGAGACCCAGTACTTC
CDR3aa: CASSLSVQETQYF

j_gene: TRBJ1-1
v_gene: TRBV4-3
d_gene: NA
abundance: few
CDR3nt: TGCGCCAGCAGCCAAGGCCACCGGAGGGACACTGAAGCTTTCTTT
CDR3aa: CASSQGHRRDTEAFF

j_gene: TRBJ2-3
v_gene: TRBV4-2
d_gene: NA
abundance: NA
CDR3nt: TGTGCCAGCAGCCAAGGAAGCGGAATCACAGATACGCAGTATTTT
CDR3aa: CASSQGSGITDTQYF

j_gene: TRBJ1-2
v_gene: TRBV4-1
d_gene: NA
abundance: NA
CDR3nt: TGCGCCAGCAGCCAAACCACAGGGCAAAACTATGGCTACACCTTC
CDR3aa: CASSQTTGQNYGYTF

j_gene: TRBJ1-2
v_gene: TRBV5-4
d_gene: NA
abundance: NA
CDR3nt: TGTGCCAGCAGCTTGGAAGGGAAATATGGCTACACCTTC
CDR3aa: CASSLEGKYGYTF

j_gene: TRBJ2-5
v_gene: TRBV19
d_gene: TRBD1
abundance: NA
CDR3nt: TGTGCCAGTAGTATAGGATCGGGGACAGTCGAATGGCAGACCCAGTACTTC
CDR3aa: CASSIGSGTVEWQTQYF

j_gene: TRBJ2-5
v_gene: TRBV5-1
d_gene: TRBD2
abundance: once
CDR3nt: TGCGCCAGCAGCTCGGGACTAGCGGGGGAGACCCAGTACTTC
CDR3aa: CASSSGLAGETQYF

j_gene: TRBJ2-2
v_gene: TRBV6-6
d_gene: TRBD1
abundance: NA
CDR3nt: TGTGCCAGCTCAGGCCAGGGGGCTACAAGCACCGGGGAGCTGTTTTTT
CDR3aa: CASSGQGATSTGELFF

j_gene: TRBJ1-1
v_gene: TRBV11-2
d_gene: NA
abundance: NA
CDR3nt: TGTGCCAGCAGCTCTACTCGGAACACTGAAGCTTTCTTT
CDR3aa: CASSSTRNTEAFF

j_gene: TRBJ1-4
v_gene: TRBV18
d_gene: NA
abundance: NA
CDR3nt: TGTGCCAGCTCACCGGCAGAGATTAATGAAAAACTGTTTTTT
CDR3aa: CASSPAEINEKLFF

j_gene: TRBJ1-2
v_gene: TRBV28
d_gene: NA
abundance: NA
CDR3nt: TGTGCCAGCAGTTTATCCGGGTACGGCTACACCTTC
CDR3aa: CASSLSGYGYTF

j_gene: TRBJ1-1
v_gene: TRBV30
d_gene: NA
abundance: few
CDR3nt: TGTGCCTGGAGCCATCTGGGTGAAGCTTTCTTT
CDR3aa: CAWSHLGEAFF

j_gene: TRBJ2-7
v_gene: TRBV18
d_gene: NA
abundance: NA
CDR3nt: TGTGCCAGCTCACCAAGGACAGAGTCCTACGAGCAGTACTTC
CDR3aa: CASSPRTESYEQYF

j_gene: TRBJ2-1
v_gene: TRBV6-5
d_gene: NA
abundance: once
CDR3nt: TGTGCCAGCAGTTACAGAAAAAACAATGAGCAGTTCTTC
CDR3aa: CASSYRKNNEQFF

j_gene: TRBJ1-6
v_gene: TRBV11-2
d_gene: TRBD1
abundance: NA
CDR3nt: TGTGCCAGCAGCTTAGTGTCGGGACAGCCCAATTCACCCCTCCACTTT
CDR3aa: CASSLVSGQPNSPLHF

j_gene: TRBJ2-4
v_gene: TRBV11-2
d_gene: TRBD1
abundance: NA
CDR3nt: TGTGCCAGCAGCCCATCGGACAGGGGGGCCAAAAACATTCAGTACTTC
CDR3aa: CASSPSDRGAKNIQYF

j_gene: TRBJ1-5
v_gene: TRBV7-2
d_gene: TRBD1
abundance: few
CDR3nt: TGTGCCAGCAGCCTTAGGACAGGGCAAGGCAATCAGCCCCAGCATTTT
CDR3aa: CASSLRTGQGNQPQHF

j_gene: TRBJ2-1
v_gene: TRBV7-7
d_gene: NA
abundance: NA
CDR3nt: TGTGCCAGCAGCTTAAATCCCGCAGCCTACAATGAGCAGTTCTTC
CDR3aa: CASSLNPAAYNEQFF

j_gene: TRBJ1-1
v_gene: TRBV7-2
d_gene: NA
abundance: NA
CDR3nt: TGTGCCAGCAGCTTATACATCATGAACACTGAAGCTTTCTTT
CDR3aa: CASSLYIMNTEAFF

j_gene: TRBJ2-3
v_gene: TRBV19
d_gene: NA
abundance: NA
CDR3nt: TGTGCCAGTAGTCCCGGCAGGACAAATACGCAGTATTTT
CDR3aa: CASSPGRTNTQYF

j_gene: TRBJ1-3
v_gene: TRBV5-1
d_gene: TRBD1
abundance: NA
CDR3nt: TGCGCCAGCAGCTCACAGGGGAGCTCTGGAAACACCATATATTTT
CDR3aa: CASSSQGSSGNTIYF

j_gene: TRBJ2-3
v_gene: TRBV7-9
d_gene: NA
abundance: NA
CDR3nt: TGTGCCAGCAGCTCTACCATACCCACAGATACGCAGTATTTT
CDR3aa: CASSSTIPTDTQYF

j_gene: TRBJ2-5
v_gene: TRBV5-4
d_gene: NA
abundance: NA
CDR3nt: TGTGCCAGCAGCTTGAGCCGGGGGGCCCCCCAAGAGACCCAGTACTTC
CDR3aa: CASSLSRGAPQETQYF

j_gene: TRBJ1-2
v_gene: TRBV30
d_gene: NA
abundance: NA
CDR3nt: TGTGCCTGGAGTCGGGTGGGGGCAGGGTATGGCTACACCTTC
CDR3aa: CAWSRVGAGYGYTF

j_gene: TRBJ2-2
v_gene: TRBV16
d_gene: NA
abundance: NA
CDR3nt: TGTGCCAGCAGCCCAAGGAGGGAGTATAGCACCGGGGAGCTGTTTTTT
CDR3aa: CASSPRREYSTGELFF

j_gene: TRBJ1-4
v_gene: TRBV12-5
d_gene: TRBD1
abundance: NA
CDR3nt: TGTGCTAGTGGTCAGGGACAGCCTAATGAAAAACTGTTTTTT
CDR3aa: CASGQGQPNEKLFF

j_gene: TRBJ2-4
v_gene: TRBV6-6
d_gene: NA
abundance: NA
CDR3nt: TGTGCCAGCAGCCCAGTGGGGAACGACCGGGAAAACATTCAGTACTTC
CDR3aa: CASSPVGNDRENIQYF

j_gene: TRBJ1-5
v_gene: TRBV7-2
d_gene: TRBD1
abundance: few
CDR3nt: TGTGCCAGCAGCCCGGGACAGGGGACCCTAAGGCAGCCCCAGCATTTT
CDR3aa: CASSPGQGTLRQPQHF

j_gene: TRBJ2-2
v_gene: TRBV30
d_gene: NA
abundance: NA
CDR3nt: TGTGCCTGGAGTGTAGTGGCGTTCGGGACCGGGGAGCTGTTTTTT
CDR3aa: CAWSVVAFGTGELFF

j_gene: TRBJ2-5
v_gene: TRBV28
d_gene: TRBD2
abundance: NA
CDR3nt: TGTGCCAGCAGTTTGTCTCTAGCGGGGGGGGAGACCCAGTACTTC
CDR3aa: CASSLSLAGGETQYF

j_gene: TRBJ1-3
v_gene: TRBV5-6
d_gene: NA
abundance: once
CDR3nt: TGTGCCAGCAGCTTGTGGGCGGCTGGAAACACCATATATTTT
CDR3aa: CASSLWAAGNTIYF

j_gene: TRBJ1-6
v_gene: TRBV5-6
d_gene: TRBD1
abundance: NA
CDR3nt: TGTGCCAGCAGCTCCCGGGACAGGGGAGGCAATTCACCCCTCCACTTT
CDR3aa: CASSSRDRGGNSPLHF

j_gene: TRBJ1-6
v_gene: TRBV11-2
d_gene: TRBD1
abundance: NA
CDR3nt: TGTGCCAGCAGCTTGACAGGGAGCTCCTATAATTCACCCCTCCACTTT
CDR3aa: CASSLTGSSYNSPLHF

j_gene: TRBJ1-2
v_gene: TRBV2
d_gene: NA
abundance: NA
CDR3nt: TGTGCCAGCAGTGGGGGGGTAGGGATTAACTATGGCTACACCTTC
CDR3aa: CASSGGVGINYGYTF

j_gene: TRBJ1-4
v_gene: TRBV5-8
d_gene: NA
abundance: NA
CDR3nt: TGTGCCAGCAGCTCCCCTGGGTCAACTAATGAAAAACTGTTTTTT
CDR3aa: CASSSPGSTNEKLFF